This is a list of T cell receptor beta chains from one sample in a study of blood T cell repertoires in COVID-19. Sequenced by immunoSEQ multiplex PCR; TCRdb stores in-frame clones only, minus some. The table lists about 20,000 clones, 70% to 90% of them singletons, with 10% to 11% in the top ten. Sample: peripheral blood. The receptors come from a human donor in a cohort sampled during active COVID-19. The CDR3 runs from the conserved cysteine through the conserved F or W. Each record gives: J gene, V gene, CDR3 protein.

J gene: TRBJ2-1; V gene: TRBV5-1; CDR3 protein: CASSFGLAGSSYNEQFF
J gene: TRBJ2-2; V gene: TRBV29-1; CDR3 protein: CSVAVAGKNTGELFF
J gene: TRBJ1-2; V gene: TRBV7-8; CDR3 protein: CASSLTQGPGQGGYTF
J gene: TRBJ1-3; V gene: TRBV4-1; CDR3 protein: CASSQGSGQKHNTIYF
J gene: TRBJ2-6; V gene: TRBV6-4; CDR3 protein: CASSDSQSGANVLTF
J gene: TRBJ2-3; V gene: TRBV29-1; CDR3 protein: CSVREAGADTQYF
J gene: TRBJ1-2; V gene: TRBV6-5; CDR3 protein: CASRSTGQFYGYTF
J gene: TRBJ2-3; V gene: TRBV7-9; CDR3 protein: CASSLGQSTDTQYF
J gene: TRBJ1-1; V gene: TRBV7-9; CDR3 protein: CASSFNRGWWGTEAFF
J gene: TRBJ2-7; V gene: TRBV11-3; CDR3 protein: CASSSTTGENF
J gene: TRBJ2-5; V gene: TRBV20-1; CDR3 protein: CSASGPGQGAIAQYF
J gene: TRBJ2-1; V gene: TRBV29-1; CDR3 protein: CSVGAGGTYNEQFF
J gene: TRBJ2-7; V gene: TRBV5-1; CDR3 protein: CASSEASGSGEQYF
J gene: TRBJ2-1; V gene: TRBV15; CDR3 protein: CATSSGTSGRRYNEQFF
J gene: TRBJ2-2; V gene: TRBV7-3; CDR3 protein: CASSPAGGTGELFF
J gene: TRBJ1-3; V gene: TRBV4-2; CDR3 protein: CASSRYSGTGAPSSGNTIYF
J gene: TRBJ2-1; V gene: TRBV7-9; CDR3 protein: CASSFGYNEQFF
J gene: TRBJ2-1; V gene: TRBV5-1; CDR3 protein: CASSNIAGGAYNEQFF
J gene: TRBJ2-7; V gene: TRBV7-2; CDR3 protein: CASSLGQGGYEQYF
J gene: TRBJ2-1; V gene: TRBV2; CDR3 protein: CASSVSGTGVLHEQFF
J gene: TRBJ2-2; V gene: TRBV5-4; CDR3 protein: CASSARETGELFF
J gene: TRBJ2-2; V gene: TRBV2; CDR3 protein: CASRWDREGSTGELFF
J gene: TRBJ2-2; V gene: TRBV6-2/TRBV6-3; CDR3 protein: CASSRTEDTGELFF
J gene: TRBJ2-3; V gene: TRBV6-5; CDR3 protein: CASSSRTSGTTYTQYF
J gene: TRBJ2-7; V gene: TRBV6-1; CDR3 protein: CASSEAWGPGHEQYF
J gene: TRBJ2-2; V gene: TRBV29-1; CDR3 protein: CSVEGLGGGRELFF
J gene: TRBJ2-1; V gene: TRBV6-5; CDR3 protein: CASSYGRGSYNEQFF
J gene: TRBJ2-1; V gene: TRBV28; CDR3 protein: CASRYQGAGSYNEQFF
J gene: TRBJ2-7; V gene: TRBV28; CDR3 protein: CASSRAYEQYF
J gene: TRBJ1-5; V gene: TRBV5-1; CDR3 protein: CASSLEGLGQPQHF
J gene: TRBJ2-7; V gene: TRBV3-1/TRBV3-2; CDR3 protein: CASSQSVIQASGGYEQYF
J gene: TRBJ1-2; V gene: TRBV12-5; CDR3 protein: CASGLSNYGYTF
J gene: TRBJ2-5; V gene: TRBV28; CDR3 protein: CASTYRTGRQEETQYF
J gene: TRBJ2-2; V gene: TRBV12-3/TRBV12-4; CDR3 protein: CASIQQGTGELFF
J gene: TRBJ2-4; V gene: TRBV18; CDR3 protein: CASSPISRENIQYF
J gene: TRBJ2-3; V gene: TRBV5-1; CDR3 protein: CASSRGQRGSSTDTQYF
J gene: TRBJ1-1; V gene: TRBV28; CDR3 protein: CASSLGGMNTEAFF
J gene: TRBJ2-7; V gene: TRBV7-8; CDR3 protein: CASSLAGPISGGISYEQYF
J gene: TRBJ2-7; V gene: TRBV6-6; CDR3 protein: CASSRAGQMGLAGVVYEQYF
J gene: TRBJ1-1; V gene: TRBV7-8; CDR3 protein: CASRLTGSGAEAFF
J gene: TRBJ2-5; V gene: TRBV4-2; CDR3 protein: CASSQVGTSGETQYF
J gene: TRBJ2-5; V gene: TRBV3-1/TRBV3-2; CDR3 protein: CASSQGLAGETQYF
J gene: TRBJ2-1; V gene: TRBV14; CDR3 protein: CASSQDASGKGNEQFF
J gene: TRBJ2-5; V gene: TRBV6-1; CDR3 protein: CASSEDGSWGETQYF
J gene: TRBJ2-3; V gene: TRBV7-3; CDR3 protein: CASSLQARGTDTQYF
J gene: TRBJ1-4; V gene: TRBV5-1; CDR3 protein: CASSLPGQREKLFF
J gene: TRBJ2-2; V gene: TRBV27; CDR3 protein: CASRTGGRMNTGELFF
J gene: TRBJ1-4; V gene: TRBV7-9; CDR3 protein: CASSTPGANEKLFF
J gene: TRBJ1-2; V gene: TRBV5-1; CDR3 protein: CASSSINTDRIGTF
J gene: TRBJ2-2; V gene: TRBV7-3; CDR3 protein: CASSLNAGKNTGELFF
J gene: TRBJ1-2; V gene: TRBV9; CDR3 protein: CASSAHSEASYGYTF
J gene: TRBJ1-2; V gene: TRBV6-1; CDR3 protein: CASSEGPLQGAGGYTF
J gene: TRBJ2-7; V gene: TRBV28; CDR3 protein: CASREGRSGSSYEQYF